This T cell receptor (beta chain) was documented in a study of blood T cell repertoires in COVID-19. Study context: Sites in the United States, Italy and Spain provided acute and convalescent COVID-19 samples.

Sequenced by immunoSEQ multiplex PCR; TCRdb stores in-frame clones only, minus some. This repertoire shows about 160,000 clones, about 86% found once; its top ten account for 4%. The CDR3 covers 15 residues. Germline CDR1 is SGHDT and CDR2 is YYEEEE. V shed 4 bases, J shed 4 bases, and the junction held 7 bases outside the gene matches. This clone was seen a single time. Sequencing used peripheral blood. The chain uses TRBV5-6 and TRBJ1-4, with 7 bases lining up with TRBD1. This sequence originates from a woman between 65 and 79 years old with acute or convalescent COVID-19. The CDR3 is CASSTRTGINEKLFF. The DNA for the CDR3 is TGTGCCAGCAGCACACGGACAGGCATTAATGAAAAACTGTTTTTT.